Below, 18 T cell receptor beta chains from the same sample are listed, as sequenced in a study of blood T cell repertoires in COVID-19. The repertoire was sequenced with immunoSEQ multiplex PCR; TCRdb's copy has only in-frame clones and lacks some. The sample lists 110,000 or so clones; around nine tenths were seen once. The sample was peripheral blood. These receptors were taken from a woman in her forties or fifties with acute or convalescent COVID-19.

The V and J genes are TRBV27 and TRBJ1-6; possible D gene TRBD1, 5 bases. CDR1 MNHEY and CDR2 SMNVEV come from the germline V gene (reference sequence). The V and J ends lost 5 bases and 10 bases respectively, with 18 bases between them. The CDR3 consists of 15 residues. CDR3 amino acids: CASSRMQGSYSPLHF. The CDR3 DNA reads as TGTGCCAGCAGTCGTATGCAGGGATCATACTCACCCCTCCACTTT.

In nucleotides, the CDR3 is TGTGCCAGCAGCTCCTGGGACAGCTATGGCTACACCTTC. Protein product: CASSSWDSYGYTF. The rearrangement links TRBV6-5 to TRBJ1-2, with 7 bases that match TRBD1. The germline gives CDR1 MNHEY, CDR2 SVGAGI. V shed 6 bases and J 4 bases; nucleotides not matched to a gene: 5. CDR3 length equals 13 residues.

This chain uses TRBV7-9 with TRBJ1-2; D possibly corresponds to TRBD1 (5 bases). V was trimmed by 3 bases and J by 2 bases, leaving 10 bases between them. Germline loops: CDR1 SEHNR, CDR2 FQNEAQ (reference sequence). The CDR3 extends over 14 amino acids. CDR3 loop: CASSFVQGNYGYTF. The CDR3 DNA sequence: TGTGCCAGCAGCTTCGTGCAGGGCAACTATGGCTACACCTTC.

This clone was counted a few times. The rearrangement uses TRBV4-3 and TRBJ2-1; TRBD2 is a possible D gene (6 bases). The V end was cut by 1 base, the J end by 7 bases, with 8 bases between. CDR3 length: 13 residues. Germline V CDR1 and CDR2: LGHNA, YSLEER. The CDR3 is CASSQAGENEQFF. The CDR3 nucleotides read TGCGCCAGCAGCCAAGCGGGAGAGAATGAGCAGTTCTTC.

This clone was seen only once. The V call is TRBV5-5, the J call TRBJ2-7; D uncertain. Trimming removed 2 bases at V and 2 bases at J, with 8 bases between. Germline CDR1 SGHKS, CDR2 YYEKEE (reference sequence). CDR3 length equals 13 residues. The CDR3 nucleotides read TGTGCCAGCAGCTTCGCGTCGGCCTACGAGCAGTACTTC. As protein: CASSFASAYEQYF.

This rearrangement joins TRBV6-5 to TRBJ1-1, with TRBD1 as a possible D gene (5 bases). In germline, CDR1 is MNHEY, CDR2 SVGAGI. The CDR3 spans 14 residues. The V end lost 0 bases, the J end lost 5 bases, and 10 bases lay between the germline ends. The CDR3: CASSYSEGITEAFF. The CDR3 DNA is TGTGCCAGCAGTTACTCGGAGGGGATAACTGAAGCTTTCTTT.

The gene calls are TRBV7-2 and TRBJ2-1; TRBD1 matches at 9 bases. The V gene's germline CDR1 is SGHTA and CDR2 FQGNSA. The CDR3 extends over 18 amino acids. Trimming removed 6 bases from V and 3 bases from J; junction bases left unmatched: 15. The CDR3 coding sequence is TGTGCCAGCAGGTTGCCGGGACAGGGCCTCCCCGTCTACAATGAGCAGTTCTTC. This sequence encodes CASRLPGQGLPVYNEQFF. Full variable domain (outside the CDR3, taken from reference TRBV7-2 and TRBJ2-1): GAGVSQSPSNKVTEKGKDVELRCDPISGHTALYWYRQSLGQGLEFLIYFQGNSAPDKSGLPSDRFSAERTGGSVSTLTIQRTQQEDSAVYLCASRLPGQGLPVYNEQFFGPGTRLTVL.

V gene TRBV6-5 combines with J gene TRBJ2-1; 8 positions agree with TRBD2. This CDR3 has 14 amino acids. Germline CDR1 and CDR2: MNHEY and SVGAGI. Trimming cost V 5 bases and J 12 bases; bases outside gene matches: 12. For the CDR3, the DNA is TGTGCCAGCAGTCCAACGGGACTAGAGGTGCCGCAGTTCTTC. This gives the protein CASSPTGLEVPQFF.

The V call is TRBV18, the J call TRBJ2-3; D is unresolved. This CDR3 has 14 residues. V lost 3 bases and J 4 bases, leaving 11 bases between the germline ends. Germline V gene lookup returns CDR1 KGHSH and CDR2 LQKENI. In DNA form, the CDR3 reads TGTGCCAGCTCACCCCCGGAAGCGTCAGATACGCAGTATTTT. It encodes CASSPPEASDTQYF. The complete variable domain, with remaining parts taken from reference TRBV18 and TRBJ2-3, reads NAGVMQNPRHLVRRRGQEARLRCSPMKGHSHVYWYRQLPEEGLKFMVYLQKENIIDESGMPKERFSAEFPKEGPSILRIQQVVRGDSAAYFCASSPPEASDTQYFGPGTRLTVL.

CDR3 DNA sequence: TGTGCCAGCAGCGTAGAAGTCAACCGGGACGAGCAGTACTTC. This codes for CASSVEVNRDEQYF. The J gene is TRBJ2-7, the V gene TRBV9, with unresolved D. This CDR3 region has 14 residues. CDR1 and CDR2 (germline): SGDLS, YYNGEE. V was cut by 0 bases and J by 5 bases, with 12 bases left in between.

The rearrangement uses TRBV12-3 or TRBV12-4 and TRBJ1-5; D is uncertain. The CDR3 loop spans 13 amino acids. Trimming cost V 3 bases and J 5 bases, with 8 bases left between them. CDR3 sequence: CASSFTRDQPQHF. CDR3 DNA sequence: TGTGCCAGCAGTTTTACACGGGATCAGCCCCAGCATTTT.

This clone appeared a few times. The V and J genes are TRBV6-5 and TRBJ1-1; D not certain. The CDR3 contains 15 residues. Germline CDR1 MNHEY, CDR2 SVGAGI. The V end lost 6 bases, the J end lost 3 bases, and 17 bases lay between the germline ends. DNA for the CDR3: TGTGCCAGCAGACAAGACGGGAACCCTTACACTGAAGCTTTCTTT. Protein product: CASRQDGNPYTEAFF.

The chain couples TRBV13 to TRBJ2-7; TRBD2 agrees at 8 bases. V was pared by 1 base and J by 3 bases, with 5 bases of the junction left unmatched. The CDR3 is made up of 15 amino acids. Looked up from germline, CDR1 is PRHDT and CDR2 is FYEKMQ (reference sequence). CDR3 in amino acids: CASSLVAGNIYEQYF. As DNA, the CDR3 is TGTGCCAGCAGCTTAGTAGCGGGGAATATCTACGAGCAGTACTTC.

The genes are TRBV29-1 and TRBJ1-1; TRBD1 might be the D (5 bases). The CDR3 is made up of 13 amino acids. The V gene's germline CDR1 is SQVTM and CDR2 ANQGSEA. Trimming removed 6 bases from V and 0 bases from J, with 11 bases in between. DNA of the CDR3: TGCAGCGTCAACGGGGGGATGAACACTGAAGCTTTCTTT. Protein sequence: CSVNGGMNTEAFF.

The genes are TRBV6-6 and TRBJ2-7; D is perhaps TRBD2 (5 bases). Germline V gene lookup returns CDR1 MNHNY and CDR2 SVGAGI (reference sequence). This CDR3 contains 16 residues. Trimming cost V 6 bases and J 3 bases, with 21 bases left between them. The CDR3 DNA follows: TGTGCCAGCAGCCCTCTCCGAAGGGAGTTGATCTACGAGCAGTACTTC. This codes for CASSPLRRELIYEQYF.

This clone was detected once. The rearrangement uses TRBV7-2 and TRBJ2-7; TRBD2 agrees at 8 bases. The CDR3 length is 15 residues. The germline V gene encodes CDR1 SGHTA and CDR2 FQGNSA. V shed 3 bases and J 5 bases; nucleotides not matched to a gene: 9. This CDR3 is CASSLTSSGFDEQYF. CDR3 bases: TGTGCCAGCAGCTTGACATCTAGCGGGTTCGACGAGCAGTACTTC.

The chain couples TRBV18 to TRBJ2-4; 13 bases line up with TRBD2. The CDR3 contains 16 residues. The ends lost 5 bases at V and 6 bases at J; junction bases unmatched: 7. In germline, CDR1 is KGHSH, CDR2 LQKENI. The CDR3 sequence: CASSSGLAGVGNIQYF. The CDR3 DNA follows: TGTGCCAGCTCATCAGGACTAGCGGGAGTCGGAAACATTCAGTACTTC.

This chain uses TRBV5-1 with TRBJ1-6; the D gene is possibly TRBD1 (6 bases). Germline CDR1 reads SGHRS; CDR2 reads YFSETQ. V was cut by 3 bases and J by 10 bases, with 14 bases left in between. The length of the CDR3 is 14 residues. The CDR3 DNA is TGCGCCAGCAGCTCCCGGGACAAAGGATCACCCCTCCACTTT. Its protein product is CASSSRDKGSPLHF.